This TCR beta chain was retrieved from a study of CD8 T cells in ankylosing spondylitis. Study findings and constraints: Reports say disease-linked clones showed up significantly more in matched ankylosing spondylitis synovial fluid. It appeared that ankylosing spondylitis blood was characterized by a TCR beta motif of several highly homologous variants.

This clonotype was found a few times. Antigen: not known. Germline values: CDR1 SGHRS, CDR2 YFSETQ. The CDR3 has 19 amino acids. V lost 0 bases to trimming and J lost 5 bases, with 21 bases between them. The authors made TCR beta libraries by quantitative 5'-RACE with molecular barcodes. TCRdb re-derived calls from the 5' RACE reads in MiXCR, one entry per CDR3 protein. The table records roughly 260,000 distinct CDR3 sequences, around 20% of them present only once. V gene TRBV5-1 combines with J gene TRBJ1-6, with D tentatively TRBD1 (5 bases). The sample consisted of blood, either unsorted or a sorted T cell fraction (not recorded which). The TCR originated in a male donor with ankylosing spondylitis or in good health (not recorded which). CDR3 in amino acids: CASSLEAPGTSANNSPLHF. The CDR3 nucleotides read TGCGCCAGCAGCTTGGAGGCCCCCGGGACGTCAGCAAATAATTCACCCCTCCACTTT.